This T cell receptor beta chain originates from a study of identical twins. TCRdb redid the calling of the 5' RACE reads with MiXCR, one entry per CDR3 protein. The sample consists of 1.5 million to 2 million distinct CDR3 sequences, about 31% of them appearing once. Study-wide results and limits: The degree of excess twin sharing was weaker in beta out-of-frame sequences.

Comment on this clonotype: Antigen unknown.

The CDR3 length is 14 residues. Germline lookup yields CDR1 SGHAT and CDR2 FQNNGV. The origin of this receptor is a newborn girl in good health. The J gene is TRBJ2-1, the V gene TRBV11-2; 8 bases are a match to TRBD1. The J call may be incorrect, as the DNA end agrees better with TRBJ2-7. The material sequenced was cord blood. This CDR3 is CASSSITGGNEQYF. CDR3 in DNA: TGTGCCAGCAGCTCGATAACAGGGGGAAATGAGCAGTACTTC.